Below, one TCR beta chain is given with its context. Its cognate antigen is unknown. The V end lost 2 bases, the J end lost 13 bases, and 15 bases lay between the germline ends. The germline V gene has CDR1 MGHRA and CDR2 YSYEKL. This CDR3 comprises 13 residues. CD45RO-negative cells were positively selected for CCR7, leaving out terminally differentiated effector memory CD45RA+ cells. These data are taken from a study of shared clonotypes between healthy human individuals. The table came from immunoSEQ multiplex PCR; TCRdb's copy has only in-frame clones and leaves some out. Counted here are about 650,000 clones, nearly 97% occurring once; the ten biggest clones make up roughly 0.1%. Study conclusions and caveats: The authors sampled blood alone, and tissue repertoires likely differ.

The specimen was naive CD8+ T cells sorted from blood. The chain employs TRBV4-1 and TRBJ2-1; D gene uncertain. This TCR came from a woman in her thirties in good health. The CDR3 is CASSQPLALPQFF. CDR3 in DNA: TGCGCCAGCAGCCAACCCCTCGCGCTACCCCAGTTCTTC.